What follows are 11 T cell receptor beta chains derived from one specimen sequenced in a study of T cells in Graves' hyperthyroidism and ophthalmopathy (dated by TCRdb to the late 2010s). Libraries came from multiplex PCR. The data were produced on an Illumina HiSeq 2000. The TCR beta CDR3 regions were amplified from the RNA transcripts. For the first round of RT-PCR on the TCR CDR3, the HTBI primer set was used together with the Qiagen OneStep RT-PCR kit. TCRdb took the public reads, trimmed them with fastp at Q25, ran MiXCR for clone calling and kept in-frame beta chains. Each CDR3 protein appears once, grouped with its most common genes and DNA. Counted in this sample were about 130,000 distinct CDR3 sequences; approximately 20% of them appeared once. The ten largest clones take up about 67% of the sample. Input material: blood. Source of these receptors: a woman between 45 and 65 years old with Graves' hyperthyroidism that later progressed to Graves' ophthalmopathy.

This clonotype has a single count. The chain joins TRBV20-1 to TRBJ1-2; no definite D call. The CDR3 is 11 residues long. V was cut by 0 bases and J by 7 bases, with 6 bases left in between. From germline, CDR1 is DFQATT and CDR2 SNEGSKA (reference sequence). The CDR3 DNA is TGCAGTGCTAGAGATGGGGTTGGCTACACCTTC. It specifies CSARDGVGYTF.

The chain carries TRBV28 and TRBJ2-1, with D maybe TRBD2 (5 bases). The V end was cut by 7 bases, the J end by 2 bases, with 12 bases between. CDR1 and CDR2 (germline): MDHEN, SYDVKM. This CDR3 is 14 amino acids long. CDR3: CASISPGTYNEQFF. The CDR3, as DNA: TGTGCCAGCATTTCTCCCGGGACCTACAATGAGCAGTTCTTC.

This clonotype was detected many times. The CDR3 DNA reads as TGCGCCAGCAGCTGGGGGGCTCAGGCAAATGAGCAGTTCTTC. It is translated as CASSWGAQANEQFF. The chain employs TRBV5-1 and TRBJ2-1; the D gene could be TRBD1 or TRBD2 (6 bases each). Trimming stripped 3 bases from V and 7 bases from J, with 14 bases between. Germline V lookup: CDR1 SGHRS, CDR2 YFSETQ. This CDR3 is 14 amino acids long.

This clonotype was observed many times. The chain employs TRBV20-1 and TRBJ2-4, with TRBD1 identical over 9 bases. CDR1 and CDR2 (germline): DFQATT, SNEGSKA (reference sequence). The ends lost 2 bases at V and 7 bases at J; junction bases unmatched: 6. This CDR3 has 14 amino acids. The CDR3: CSARHDRGYNIQYF. CDR3 coding DNA: TGCAGTGCTAGACACGACAGGGGGTACAACATTCAGTACTTC.

This clonotype was picked up many times. The V and J genes are TRBV28 and TRBJ1-2; 7 bases fit TRBD1. Germline V gives CDR1 MDHEN, CDR2 SYDVKM. This CDR3 region has 15 residues. V was clipped by 2 bases and J by 3 bases; unmatched bases: 6. The CDR3 loop reads CASSLRGGGDYGYTF. The CDR3 region has the DNA TGTGCCAGCAGTTTACGAGGAGGGGGCGACTATGGCTACACCTTC.

This clonotype was seen at least ten times. A read error may be the cause here, since a much bigger clone is one base away. The gene calls are TRBV3-1 and TRBJ2-1, with 11 bases fitting TRBD2. Germline V lookup: CDR1 LGHDT, CDR2 YNNKEL (reference sequence). V lost 0 bases and J lost 0; bases outside the gene matches: 7. The CDR3 is made up of 19 amino acids. The CDR3 DNA follows: TGTGCCAGCAGCCAAGAAGTGCTAGCGGGAGGCCGCTCCTACAATGAGCAGTTCTTC. Its translation: CASSQEVLAGGRSYNEQFF.

This chain links TRBV9 with TRBJ2-2; 7 bases line up with TRBD2. Trimming removed 2 bases from V and 7 bases from J; junction bases left unmatched: 11. This CDR3 comprises 16 residues. Germline V CDR1 and CDR2: SGDLS, YYNGEE. The CDR3 DNA is TGTGCCAGCAGCGTCCCTCCACTAGCGACGGGCGGGGAGCTGTTTTTT. The encoded protein is CASSVPPLATGGELFF.

This clonotype was recorded a few times. This sequence joins TRBV12-3 or TRBV12-4 and TRBJ2-2; TRBD1 agrees at 9 bases. The CDR3 spans 15 residues. Unmatched junction bases numbered 6, after V lost 3 bases and J lost 7 bases. The CDR3 protein is CASSFWDREDGELFF. In DNA, the CDR3 is TGTGCCAGCAGTTTTTGGGACAGGGAGGACGGGGAGCTGTTTTTT.

The chain carries TRBV2 and TRBJ2-1; perhaps TRBD1 as D (6 bases). This CDR3 is built from 15 residues. The V and J ends lost 7 bases and 4 bases respectively, with 17 bases between them. CDR1 SNHLY and CDR2 FYNNEI come from the germline V gene. Here the CDR3 reads CASKTQGQFYNEQFF. The CDR3 nucleotides read TGTGCCAGCAAAACCCAAGGACAGTTTTACAATGAGCAGTTCTTC. Full variable domain (remainder filled in from reference TRBV2 and TRBJ2-1): EPEVTQTPSHQVTQMGQEVILRCVPISNHLYFYWYRQILGQKVEFLVSFYNNEISEKSEIFDDQFSVERPDGSNFTLKIRSTKLEDSAMYFCASKTQGQFYNEQFFGPGTRLTVL.

This clonotype showed up many times. The genes are TRBV9 and TRBJ1-1, with 8 positions matching TRBD1. Germline V gives CDR1 SGDLS, CDR2 YYNGEE. The junction had 4 bases not matched to a gene; V was cut back by 6 bases and J by 0 bases. The CDR3 loop spans 14 amino acids. The CDR3 sequence: CASNAGGLNTEAFF. In DNA form, the CDR3 reads TGTGCCAGCAACGCAGGGGGCTTGAACACTGAAGCTTTCTTT.

The V and J genes are TRBV11-2 and TRBJ2-7; 11 bases agree with TRBD1. CDR1 is SGHAT and CDR2 is FQNNGV in the germline V gene. This CDR3 spans 15 amino acids. V lost 4 bases to trimming and J lost 3 bases; unmatched junction nucleotides: 5. The CDR3 is CASSSRDRGNYEQYF. CDR3 DNA: TGTGCCAGCAGCTCCCGGGACAGGGGGAACTACGAGCAGTACTTC.